The 10 T cell receptor beta chains below all came from one sample that was sequenced in a study of T cells in Graves' hyperthyroidism and ophthalmopathy (dated by TCRdb to between 2018 and 2021). Library preparation was by multiplex PCR. Sequencing took place on an Illumina HiSeq 2000. The TCR beta CDR3 regions were amplified from the RNA transcripts. The first round of RT-PCR for the TCR CDR3 was performed with the HTBI primer set and the Qiagen OneStep RT-PCR kit. TCRdb applied fastp at Q25 and MiXCR to the public reads, then kept only in-frame beta chains. Rows are combined by CDR3 protein, so each entry shows the most common genes and DNA. This sample gives about 580,000 distinct CDR3 sequences in total; roughly 14% of them show up just once. The top ten constitute 5.8% of the sample. Sequenced input: blood. The source of these receptors is a woman aged 25 to 39 with Graves' hyperthyroidism that later progressed to Graves' ophthalmopathy.

There are a few counts of this clonotype. The chain has TRBV20-1 and TRBJ1-5; 8 bases line up with TRBD1. CDR3 length equals 17 residues. Germline V gene sequence: CDR1 DFQATT, CDR2 SNEGSKA (reference sequence). J gave up 0 bases and V 3 bases, and 10 bases lay outside the gene matches. The CDR3 reads CSASPTGQGASNQPQHF. The CDR3 DNA sequence: TGCAGTGCTAGCCCGACGGGGCAGGGGGCTAGCAATCAGCCCCAGCATTTT.

The V gene is TRBV28, the J gene TRBJ1-4, with D uncertain. V was clipped by 8 bases and J by 0 bases, with 10 bases between them. This CDR3 has 14 residues. From germline, CDR1 is MDHEN and CDR2 SYDVKM. The CDR3: CASEEVATNEKLFF. CDR3 DNA: TGTGCCAGCGAAGAAGTTGCAACTAATGAAAAACTGTTTTTT.

This clonotype was detected a few times. This sequence joins TRBV7-9 and TRBJ2-1, with TRBD2 matching over 11 bases. CDR1 and CDR2 (germline): SEHNR, FQNEAQ (reference sequence). V trimming: 7 bases; J trimming: 2 bases; junction bases outside the gene matches: 19. The CDR3 length is 20 residues. CDR3 bases: TGTGCCAGCACCGGGACTAGCGGAGGGCCGATAAACCTTCCCTACAATGAGCAGTTCTTC. This sequence encodes CASTGTSGGPINLPYNEQFF.

Only one count was recorded for this clonotype. The V call is TRBV5-1, the J call TRBJ2-3; 10 bases are shared with TRBD2. The germline V gene encodes CDR1 SGHRS and CDR2 YFSETQ. The CDR3 is 16 amino acids. Trimming took 0 bases from V and 0 from J; bases not matched to a gene: 1. The CDR3 DNA reads as TGCGCCAGCAGCTTGGCGGGACTAGCGAGCACAGATACGCAGTATTTT. The encoded protein is CASSLAGLASTDTQYF.

About this clonotype: At one of its ends the junction is not consistent with the germline gene, which may arise from a read error. V gene TRBV20-1 combines with J gene TRBJ2-3; TRBD1 or TRBD2 may be the D gene (5 bases each). This CDR3 spans 12 amino acids. The V gene's germline CDR1 is DFQATT and CDR2 SNEGSKA (reference sequence). In DNA, the CDR3 is TGCAGTACTAGGGGAAACACAGATACGCAGTATTTT. Protein sequence: CSTRGNTDTQYF.

This clonotype was detected many times. The V gene is TRBV7-2, the J gene TRBJ1-5; 7 nucleotides line up with TRBD1. Germline V gene lookup returns CDR1 SGHTA and CDR2 FQGNSA. Trimming at V came to 2 bases and at J to 0 bases, leaving 7 bases not matched to a gene. The CDR3 spans 17 residues. The CDR3 loop is CASSLSAGGNSNQPQHF. The CDR3 DNA reads TGTGCCAGCAGCTTATCAGCAGGGGGGAATAGCAATCAGCCCCAGCATTTT.

The chain recombines TRBV18 with TRBJ2-7; possibly TRBD2 for D (6 bases). V lost 0 bases, J lost 2 bases, and 8 bases lay in between. Germline lookup yields CDR1 KGHSH and CDR2 LQKENI. The CDR3 length is 14 residues. DNA of the CDR3: TGTGCCAGCTCACCACCATCGGGGGCCTACGAGCAGTACTTC. As protein: CASSPPSGAYEQYF.

This clonotype was seen at least ten times. The chain links TRBV7-9 to TRBJ1-6, with a tentative D call TRBD1 (5 bases). CDR3 size: 13 residues. The germline CDR1 and CDR2 sequences are SEHNR and FQNEAQ (reference sequence). With 6 bases removed from V and 4 bases from J, the gap between germline ends came to 7 bases. In DNA, the CDR3 is TGTGCCAGCAGGAAGGGGTATAATTCACCCCTCCACTTT. Translated, it gives CASRKGYNSPLHF. Filled out from reference TRBV7-9 and TRBJ1-6, the complete variable domain reads DTGVSQNPRHKITKRGQNVTFRCDPISEHNRLYWYRQTLGQGPEFLTYFQNEAQLEKSRLLSDRFSAERPKGSFSTLEIQRTEQGDSAMYLCASRKGYNSPLHFGNGTRLTVT.

This chain joins TRBV24-1 and TRBJ2-7, with 10 bases fitting TRBD1. The CDR3 runs 15 residues. The junction had 5 bases not matched to a gene; V was cut back by 4 bases and J by 3 bases. The V gene's germline CDR1 is KGHDR and CDR2 SFDVKD. As DNA, the CDR3 is TGTGCCACCAGTGACCCGGGACAGGGGATCTACGAGCAGTACTTC. It codes for CATSDPGQGIYEQYF.

The V gene is TRBV14, the J gene TRBJ2-1, with TRBD2 identical over 11 bases. This CDR3 has 15 amino acids. Germline-derived CDR1 and CDR2 are SGHDN and FVKESK. The V gene end was trimmed by 6 bases and the J gene end by 8 bases; junction bases not matched to a gene: 9. The CDR3 region has the DNA TGTGCCAGCAGGTACGGGACTAGCGGTATTGATGAGCAGTTCTTC. It codes for CASRYGTSGIDEQFF.